One and the same sample provided the 27 T cell receptor beta chains below, sequenced in a study of blood T cell repertoires in COVID-19. Profiled with immunoSEQ multiplex PCR; TCRdb holds only in-frame clones, not every one. The sample records 150,000 to 200,000 clones, about 76% being singletons. Input material: peripheral blood. These receptors originate from a woman aged 40 to 50 with COVID-19, enrolled during active disease.

This rearrangement joins TRBV5-1 to TRBJ1-1; the D is unclear. The germline CDR1 and CDR2 sequences are SGHRS and YFSETQ. Trimming took 2 bases from V and 6 from J, leaving 11 bases between them. The CDR3 contains 13 residues. CDR3 in amino acids: CASSFQGSPEAFF. CDR3 DNA: TGCGCCAGCAGCTTTCAAGGGAGCCCTGAAGCTTTCTTT.

The gene calls are TRBV27 and TRBJ2-7; 7 positions match TRBD2. The CDR3 is made up of 13 amino acids. The V segment lost 2 bases and the J segment 5 bases; nucleotides outside the gene matches: 3. In germline, CDR1 is MNHEY, CDR2 SMNVEV (reference sequence). DNA for the CDR3: TGTGCCAGCAGTTTAGAGCGGGGCAACGAGCAGTACTTC. Protein: CASSLERGNEQYF.

The chain has TRBV15 and TRBJ1-2; TRBD1 is a possible D gene (5 bases). The germline V gene encodes CDR1 LNHNV and CDR2 YYDKDF (reference sequence). CDR3 size: 15 residues. Trimming took 0 bases from V and 2 from J, leaving 10 bases between them. The CDR3 DNA follows: TGTGCCACCAGCAGAGAATATACAGGAAACTATGGCTACACCTTC. Protein sequence: CATSREYTGNYGYTF.

The genes are TRBV7-2 and TRBJ2-1; 11 nucleotides align to TRBD2. Germline loops: CDR1 SGHTA, CDR2 FQGNSA. This CDR3 spans 15 amino acids. V lost 0 bases to trimming and J lost 7 bases; unmatched junction nucleotides: 2. CDR3 bases: TGTGCCAGCAGCTTAGCTAGCGGGAGGGGAAATGAGCAGTTCTTC. Residues: CASSLASGRGNEQFF.

J is TRBJ1-2 and V is TRBV9, with TRBD1 identical over 7 bases. J lost 3 bases, V lost 3 bases, and 11 bases had no gene match. Germline assignment: CDR1 SGDLS and CDR2 YYNGEE. This CDR3 region has 16 residues. CDR3 sequence reads: CASSGGQLPTHYGYTF. CDR3 nucleotides: TGTGCCAGCAGCGGGGGACAGCTCCCTACCCACTATGGCTACACCTTC. The whole variable domain, remainder taken from reference TRBV9 and TRBJ1-2, is DSGVTQTPKHLITATGQRVTLRCSPRSGDLSVYWYQQSLDQGLQFLIQYYNGEERAKGNILERFSAQQFPDLHSELNLSSLELGDSALYFCASSGGQLPTHYGYTFGSGTRLTVV.

The genes are TRBV19 and TRBJ2-7; possibly TRBD2 for D (5 bases). The V and J ends lost 5 bases and 6 bases respectively, with 14 bases between them. The CDR3 runs to 13 residues. The germline V gene has CDR1 LNHDA and CDR2 SQIVND (reference sequence). The CDR3, as DNA: TGTGCCAGTAGTTTCCGGACTCCCAGCGAGCAGTACTTC. Translation: CASSFRTPSEQYF.

This clone was recorded only once. As DNA, the CDR3 is TGTGCCAGCAGCCAAGATAGAGGATACCAAGAGACCCAGTACTTC. As protein: CASSQDRGYQETQYF. The chain couples TRBV3-1 (or the pseudogene TRBV3-2) to TRBJ2-5; D is ambiguous. The CDR3 extends over 15 amino acids. Germline CDR1 and CDR2: LGHDT and YNNKEL (reference sequence). The V end was cut by 0 bases, the J end by 0 bases, with 8 bases between.

The rearrangement joins TRBV29-1 to TRBJ1-3; 7 nucleotides line up with TRBD1. Germline V gene lookup returns CDR1 SQVTM and CDR2 ANQGSEA. The V segment lost 6 bases and the J segment 0 bases; nucleotides outside the gene matches: 11. This CDR3 is built from 16 residues. The CDR3 nucleotides read TGCAGCGTCGTGGGGTCGGACAGGCTCTCTGGAAACACCATATATTTT. It codes for CSVVGSDRLSGNTIYF.

The chain combines TRBV7-9 with TRBJ1-1; D might be TRBD1 (5 bases). This CDR3 has 14 residues. Deletions cut 1 base from V and 1 base from J, with 7 bases between. Germline assignment: CDR1 SEHNR and CDR2 FQNEAQ (reference sequence). The CDR3 DNA reads as TGTGCCAGCAGCTTAGACGGGGGGAACACTGAAGCTTTCTTT. As protein: CASSLDGGNTEAFF. The complete variable domain, with remaining parts taken from reference TRBV7-9 and TRBJ1-1, reads DTGVSQNPRHKITKRGQNVTFRCDPISEHNRLYWYRQTLGQGPEFLTYFQNEAQLEKSRLLSDRFSAERPKGSFSTLEIQRTEQGDSAMYLCASSLDGGNTEAFFGQGTRLTVV.

The chain carries TRBV9 and TRBJ2-5; tentatively, D is TRBD2 (5 bases). V lost 0 bases and J lost 3, with 9 bases in between. This CDR3 has 14 amino acids. The germline V gene encodes CDR1 SGDLS and CDR2 YYNGEE. The CDR3 DNA follows: TGTGCCAGCAGCGTAGGTACCGGGGAAGAGACCCAGTACTTC. Protein: CASSVGTGEETQYF.

Only one count was recorded for this clone. V usage is TRBV6-2 or TRBV6-3 and J usage is TRBJ2-7; 11 nucleotides agree with TRBD2. The CDR3 contains 16 residues. Unmatched junction bases numbered 5, after V lost 4 bases and J lost 0 bases. The V gene's germline CDR1 is MNHEY and CDR2 SVGEGT. The CDR3 sequence is CASSFLAGGISYEQYF. The CDR3 nucleotides are TGTGCCAGCAGTTTCCTAGCGGGGGGCATCTCCTACGAGCAGTACTTC.

This chain uses TRBV18 with TRBJ1-6; D gene uncertain. The CDR3 length is 16 residues. The V and J ends lost 3 bases and 1 base respectively, with 10 bases between them. Germline CDR1 and CDR2: KGHSH and LQKENI. The CDR3 sequence: CASSPPGKSYNSPLHF. DNA for the CDR3: TGTGCCAGCTCACCCCCGGGGAAATCCTATAATTCACCCCTCCACTTT.

The gene calls are TRBV5-1 and TRBJ2-1, with 10 bases fitting TRBD2. Germline V gene data show CDR1 as SGHRS and CDR2 as YFSETQ. This CDR3 region has 12 residues. J lost 15 bases, V lost 3 bases, and 6 bases had no gene match. The CDR3 DNA follows: TGCGCCAGCAGCTCAGCGGGGGGGCCCTTGTTCTTC. Translated, it gives CASSSAGGPLFF.

The chain combines TRBV19 with TRBJ1-4; the match to TRBD1 covers 7 bases. The CDR3 runs to 14 residues. Trimming cost V 5 bases and J 2 bases; bases outside gene matches: 2. The V gene's germline CDR1 is LNHDA and CDR2 SQIVND (reference sequence). The CDR3 sequence: CASSVQGTNEKLFF. CDR3 bases: TGTGCCAGTAGTGTACAGGGGACTAATGAAAAACTGTTTTTT.

The chain combines TRBV29-1 with TRBJ2-1; 9 nucleotides align to TRBD1. The trim removed 7 bases at V and 5 bases at J, leaving 9 bases unmatched. The CDR3 consists of 14 residues. Germline V gene lookup returns CDR1 SQVTM and CDR2 ANQGSEA. The CDR3 spells CSGLRDRVDNEQFF. CDR3 nucleotides: TGCAGCGGCCTCCGGGACAGGGTCGACAATGAGCAGTTCTTC.

A few counts support this clone. The gene calls are TRBV6-5 and TRBJ1-2, with D unresolved. Germline CDR1 is MNHEY and CDR2 is SVGAGI. The V end was cut by 2 bases, the J end by 4 bases, with 8 bases between. The CDR3 length is 13 residues. The CDR3 DNA follows: TGTGCCAGCAGTTACAGCGGCCTCTATGGCTACACCTTC. Translated: CASSYSGLYGYTF.

The V and J genes are TRBV7-6 and TRBJ2-4, with TRBD1 identical over 7 bases. Unmatched junction bases numbered 9, after V lost 0 bases and J lost 7 bases. The CDR3 is 16 amino acids. CDR1 is SGHVS and CDR2 is FNYEAQ in the germline V gene. The chain's CDR3 is CASSLAPRQGQNIQYF. The CDR3 nucleotides are TGTGCCAGCAGCTTAGCGCCAAGACAGGGTCAGAACATTCAGTACTTC.

V gene TRBV5-4 combines with J gene TRBJ1-2, with 7 positions matching TRBD1. V was pared by 0 bases and J by 4 bases, with 6 bases of the junction left unmatched. Germline V gene data show CDR1 as SGHNT and CDR2 as YYREEE (reference sequence). This CDR3 spans 15 amino acids. CDR3 protein: CASSLGTGEIYGYTF. CDR3 DNA: TGTGCCAGCAGCTTGGGGACAGGCGAAATCTATGGCTACACCTTC.

The V and J genes are TRBV6-2 or TRBV6-3 and TRBJ2-5; possibly TRBD1 for D (5 bases). The V end was cut by 0 bases, the J end by 5 bases, with 13 bases between. This CDR3 spans 15 amino acids. The germline CDR1 and CDR2 sequences are MNHEY and SVGEGT. The CDR3 protein is CASSYSWTMGETQYF. The CDR3 nucleotides are TGTGCCAGCAGTTACTCGTGGACAATGGGGGAGACCCAGTACTTC.

This rearrangement joins TRBV7-6 to TRBJ2-5, with 9 bases matching TRBD2. V lost 5 bases and J lost 1; bases outside the gene matches: 11. CDR1 is SGHVS, CDR2 FNYEAQ, per germline. CDR3 size: 17 residues. The CDR3 reads CASSRSLSAGGQETQYF. In DNA form, the CDR3 reads TGTGCCAGCAGCCGCAGCCTGTCAGCGGGGGGCCAAGAGACCCAGTACTTC.

This clone was counted only a few times. The chain carries TRBV4-1 and TRBJ2-1, with TRBD1 identical over 11 bases. There are 18 residues in the CDR3. Unmatched junction bases numbered 8, after V lost 0 bases and J lost 4 bases. Germline assignment: CDR1 MGHRA and CDR2 YSYEKL. CDR3 in amino acids: CASSQDSRDRGYYNEQFF. CDR3 bases: TGCGCCAGCAGCCAAGATTCAAGGGACAGGGGGTATTACAATGAGCAGTTCTTC.

The chain is built from TRBV11-2 and TRBJ2-7, with TRBD2 matching over 11 bases. CDR3 size: 16 residues. CDR1 and CDR2 from the germline V gene are SGHAT and FQNNGV. V trimming: 5 bases; J trimming: 3 bases; junction bases outside the gene matches: 9. As DNA, the CDR3 is TGTGCCAGCAGCCACCACCTAGCGGGAGGAGACTACGAGCAGTACTTC. It yields the protein CASSHHLAGGDYEQYF.

The V and J genes are TRBV7-2 and TRBJ2-3, with 7 bases matching TRBD2. V dropped 7 bases and J dropped 2; count of bases not matched to a gene: 6. The CDR3 spans 14 residues. Germline loops: CDR1 SGHTA, CDR2 FQGNSA. The DNA of the CDR3 is TGTGCCAGCAAGGCTAGCGGTTACACAGATACGCAGTATTTT. It is translated as CASKASGYTDTQYF.

This rearrangement joins TRBV7-3 to TRBJ2-3; 8 bases fit TRBD1. Germline V CDR1 and CDR2: SGHTA, FQGTGA. V was clipped by 5 bases and J by 2 bases; unmatched bases: 3. The CDR3 is 14 amino acids. The DNA of the CDR3 is TGTGCCAGCAGCCCGGACAGGGCCACAGATACGCAGTATTTT. Its protein is CASSPDRATDTQYF.

J is TRBJ2-3 and V is TRBV6-5; possibly TRBD1 for D (6 bases). Germline V gene sequence: CDR1 MNHEY, CDR2 SVGAGI. The CDR3 totals 15 residues. The germline V and J ends were trimmed by 0 bases and 7 bases, with 14 bases remaining between them. The CDR3 reads CASSYSVGDIYTQYF. CDR3 DNA sequence: TGTGCCAGCAGTTACTCTGTCGGGGACATCTATACGCAGTATTTT.

This sequence joins TRBV7-7 and TRBJ2-6; D is uncertain. The germline V gene encodes CDR1 SSHAT and CDR2 FNYEAQ (reference sequence). V lost 5 bases, J lost 0 bases, and 11 bases lay in between. CDR3 length: 16 residues. CDR3 sequence: CASSRVHASGANVLTF. CDR3 DNA sequence: TGTGCCAGCAGCCGTGTACACGCCTCTGGGGCCAACGTCCTGACTTTC. Full variable domain (outside the CDR3, taken from reference TRBV7-7 and TRBJ2-6): GAGVSQSPRYKVTKRGQDVTLRCDPISSHATLYWYQQALGQGPEFLTYFNYEAQPDKSGLPSDRFSAERPEGSISTLTIQRTEQRDSAMYRCASSRVHASGANVLTFGAGSRLTVL.

In its sample, this clone was seen a few times. The genes are TRBV18 and TRBJ1-3; D is unclear. There are 15 residues in the CDR3. Trimming pared 3 bases from V and 2 bases from J, leaving 11 bases between. The germline V gene encodes CDR1 KGHSH and CDR2 LQKENI. CDR3 bases: TGTGCCAGCTCACCGAGGGAATTAGCTGGAAACACCATATATTTT. It is translated as CASSPRELAGNTIYF.